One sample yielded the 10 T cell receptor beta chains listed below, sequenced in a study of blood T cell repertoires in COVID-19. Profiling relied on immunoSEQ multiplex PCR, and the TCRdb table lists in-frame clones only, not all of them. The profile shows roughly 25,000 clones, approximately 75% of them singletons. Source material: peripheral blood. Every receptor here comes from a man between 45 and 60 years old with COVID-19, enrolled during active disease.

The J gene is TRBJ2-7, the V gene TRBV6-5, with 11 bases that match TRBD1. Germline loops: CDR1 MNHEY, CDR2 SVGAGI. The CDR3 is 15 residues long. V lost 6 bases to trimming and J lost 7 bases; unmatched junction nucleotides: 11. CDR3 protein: CASRTGTGGSGEQYF. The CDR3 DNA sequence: TGTGCCAGCAGAACCGGGACAGGGGGTTCGGGGGAGCAGTACTTC.

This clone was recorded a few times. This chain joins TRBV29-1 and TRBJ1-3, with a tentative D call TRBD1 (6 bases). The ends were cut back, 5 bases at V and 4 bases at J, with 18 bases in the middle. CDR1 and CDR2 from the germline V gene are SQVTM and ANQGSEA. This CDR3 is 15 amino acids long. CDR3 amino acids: CSVKGGISNGNTIYF. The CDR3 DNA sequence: TGCAGCGTTAAGGGGGGGATCTCGAACGGAAACACCATATATTTT. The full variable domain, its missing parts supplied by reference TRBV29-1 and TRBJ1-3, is SAVISQKPSRDICQRGTSLTIQCQVDSQVTMMFWYRQQPGQSLTLIATANQGSEATYESGFVIDKFPISRPNLTFSTLTVSNMSPEDSSIYLCSVKGGISNGNTIYFGEGSWLTVV.

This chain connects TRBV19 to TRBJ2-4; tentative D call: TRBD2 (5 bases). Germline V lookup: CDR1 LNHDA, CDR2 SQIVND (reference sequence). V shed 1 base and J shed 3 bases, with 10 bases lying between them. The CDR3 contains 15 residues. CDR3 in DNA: TGTGCCAGTAGTATAGGAGGAGGAAGCAAAAACATTCAGTACTTC. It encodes CASSIGGGSKNIQYF.

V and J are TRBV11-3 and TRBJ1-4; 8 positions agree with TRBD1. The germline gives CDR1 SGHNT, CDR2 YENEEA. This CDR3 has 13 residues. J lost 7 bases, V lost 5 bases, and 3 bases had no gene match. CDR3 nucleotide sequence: TGTGCCAGCAGCGGACAGGGCGTTGAAAAACTGTTTTTT. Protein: CASSGQGVEKLFF.

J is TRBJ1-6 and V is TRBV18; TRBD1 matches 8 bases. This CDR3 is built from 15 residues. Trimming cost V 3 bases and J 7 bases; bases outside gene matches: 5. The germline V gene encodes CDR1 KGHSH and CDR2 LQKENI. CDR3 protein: CASSPRDRLNSPLHF. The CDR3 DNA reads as TGTGCCAGCTCACCCCGGGACAGGCTAAATTCACCCCTCCACTTT.

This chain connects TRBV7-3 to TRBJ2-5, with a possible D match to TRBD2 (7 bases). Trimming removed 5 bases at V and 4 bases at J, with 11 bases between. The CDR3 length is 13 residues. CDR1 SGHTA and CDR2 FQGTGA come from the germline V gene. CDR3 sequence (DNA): TGTGCCAGCAGCCGGGGGGCGGGAGAGACCCAGTACTTC. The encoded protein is CASSRGAGETQYF.

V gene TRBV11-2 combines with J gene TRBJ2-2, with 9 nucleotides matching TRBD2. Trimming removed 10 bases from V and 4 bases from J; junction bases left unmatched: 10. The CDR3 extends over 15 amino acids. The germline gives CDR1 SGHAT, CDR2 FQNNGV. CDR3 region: CATTTIAGVTGELFF. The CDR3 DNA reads TGTGCCACCACGACTATAGCGGGGGTCACCGGGGAGCTGTTTTTT.

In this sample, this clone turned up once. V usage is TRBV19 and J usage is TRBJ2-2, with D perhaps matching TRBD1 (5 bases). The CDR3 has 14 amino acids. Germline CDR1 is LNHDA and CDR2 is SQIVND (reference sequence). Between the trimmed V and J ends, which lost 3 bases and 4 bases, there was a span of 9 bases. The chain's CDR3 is CASSIQGSTGELFF. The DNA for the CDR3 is TGTGCCAGTAGTATTCAGGGTAGCACCGGGGAGCTGTTTTTT.

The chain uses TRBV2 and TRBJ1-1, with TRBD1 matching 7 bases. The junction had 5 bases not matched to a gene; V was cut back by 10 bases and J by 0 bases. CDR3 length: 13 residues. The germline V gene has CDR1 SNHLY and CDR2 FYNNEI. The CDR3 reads CANKQGMNTEAFF. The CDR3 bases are TGTGCCAACAAACAGGGGATGAACACTGAAGCTTTCTTT.

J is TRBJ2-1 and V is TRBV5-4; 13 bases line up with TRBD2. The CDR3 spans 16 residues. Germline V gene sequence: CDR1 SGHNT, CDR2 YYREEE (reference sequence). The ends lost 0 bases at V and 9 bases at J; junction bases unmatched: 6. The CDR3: CASSLDGTSGMGEQFF. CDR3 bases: TGTGCCAGCAGCTTGGACGGGACTAGCGGGATGGGTGAGCAGTTCTTC.